Following are 15 T cell receptor beta chains from one sample sequenced in a study of blood T cell repertoires in COVID-19. Assay: immunoSEQ multiplex PCR; the TCRdb copy retains only in-frame clones and omits some. Altogether about 190,000 clones are present, around nine tenths being singletons, with the ten largest covering approximately 6.7%. Material: peripheral blood. The receptor source for this set is a man between 35 and 55 years old with acute or convalescent COVID-19.

The J gene is TRBJ1-5, the V gene TRBV6-2 or TRBV6-3, with TRBD1 as a possible D gene (6 bases). This CDR3 is built from 15 residues. Germline V gene data show CDR1 as MNHEY and CDR2 as SVGEGT. V was trimmed by 2 bases and J by 4 bases, leaving 12 bases between them. This CDR3 is CASSYGGGLNQPQHF. DNA for the CDR3: TGTGCCAGCAGTTACGGGGGCGGATTGAATCAGCCCCAGCATTTT.

This chain links TRBV4-2 with TRBJ2-1, with 8 bases lining up with TRBD2. The CDR3 totals 18 residues. CDR1 and CDR2 (germline): LGHNA, YNFKEQ. V shed 0 bases, J shed 5 bases, and the junction held 12 bases outside the gene matches. The CDR3 sequence is CASSQEPPSGRLDNEQFF. The CDR3 nucleotides read TGTGCCAGCAGCCAAGAGCCCCCTAGCGGGCGGTTAGACAATGAGCAGTTCTTC.

The chain is built from TRBV24-1 and TRBJ1-4, with a weak D call TRBD1 (5 bases). Germline V gene data show CDR1 as KGHDR and CDR2 as SFDVKD. The V gene lost 12 bases and the J gene lost 6 bases, with 22 bases spanning the gap. CDR3 size: 15 residues. The CDR3 DNA reads as TGTGCCTCCCTGGGGCTACCCGAGTATGATGAAAAACTGTTTTTT. Its protein product is CASLGLPEYDEKLFF.

The CDR3 DNA reads TGTGCCAGCAGTTTGGGGCCTAACGAGCAGTACTTC. Translating gives CASSLGPNEQYF. The rearrangement links TRBV6-2 or TRBV6-3 to TRBJ2-7, with D possibly being TRBD1 (5 bases). The CDR3 is made up of 12 amino acids. V was cut by 4 bases and J by 5 bases, with 9 bases left in between. The germline V gene has CDR1 MNHEY and CDR2 SVGEGT.

The chain is built from TRBV10-3 and TRBJ1-2; 7 bases are a match to TRBD1. CDR3 length equals 12 residues. Unmatched junction bases numbered 6, after V lost 9 bases and J lost 5 bases. CDR1 ENHRY and CDR2 SYGVKD come from the germline V gene. The CDR3 loop reads CAIDTGVYGYTF. The CDR3 region has the DNA TGTGCCATTGACACAGGGGTTTATGGCTACACCTTC.

V usage is TRBV13 and J usage is TRBJ1-2; weak D call: TRBD1 (6 bases). Germline V gene data show CDR1 as PRHDT and CDR2 as FYEKMQ (reference sequence). The ends were cut back, 5 bases at V and 2 bases at J, with 9 bases in the middle. This CDR3 region has 13 residues. The DNA of the CDR3 is TGTGCCAGCAGCCTGACAGGAAACTATGGCTACACCTTC. As protein: CASSLTGNYGYTF.

CDR3 in amino acids: CATQGNNEKLFF. The CDR3 DNA reads TGTGCCACACAGGGGAATAATGAAAAACTGTTTTTT. The genes are TRBV28 and TRBJ1-4, with 7 positions matching TRBD1. The germline CDR1 and CDR2 sequences are MDHEN and SYDVKM. With V trimmed by 10 bases and J by 4 bases, 3 bases remained unmatched. The CDR3 totals 12 residues.

CDR3 nucleotides: TGTGCCAGCAGTCGACAGGGAGTGGGCTATGGCTACACCTTC. Amino acids: CASSRQGVGYGYTF. V is TRBV6-5 and J is TRBJ1-2; the match to TRBD1 covers 7 bases. The germline gives CDR1 MNHEY, CDR2 SVGAGI. This CDR3 comprises 14 residues. The junction had 7 bases not matched to a gene; V was cut back by 5 bases and J by 4 bases.

The V and J genes are TRBV21-1 and TRBJ1-5; TRBD1 is the table's D call, not checked against the DNA. TRBV21-1 is an annotated pseudogene. The CDR3 spans 16 residues. The CDR3 coding sequence is TGTGCCAGCAGCCGGATGAGGGTAAAACAGGGGGAAGTTACCGGATTT. Protein: CASSRMRVKQGEVTGF.

This chain uses TRBV4-2 with TRBJ2-1, with 11 bases that match TRBD2. The CDR3 extends over 17 amino acids. V lost 1 base and J lost 0; bases outside the gene matches: 2. Germline CDR1 is LGHNA and CDR2 is YNFKEQ. The CDR3 protein is CASSQGLAGNSYNEQFF. CDR3 in DNA: TGTGCCAGCAGCCAAGGACTAGCGGGGAACTCCTACAATGAGCAGTTCTTC.

The chain employs TRBV6-5 and TRBJ2-7; D perhaps matches TRBD2 (5 bases). This CDR3 region has 11 residues. The germline V gene encodes CDR1 MNHEY and CDR2 SVGAGI. V was shortened by 5 bases and J by 11 bases, with 13 bases between the two germline ends. In DNA, the CDR3 is TGTGCCAGCAGTAGCGGCCCTAGGGAGTACTTC. Translating it yields CASSSGPREYF.

V is TRBV19 and J is TRBJ1-6, with 7 bases identical to TRBD1. Germline loops: CDR1 LNHDA, CDR2 SQIVND (reference sequence). V was pared by 8 bases and J by 10 bases, with 11 bases of the junction left unmatched. CDR3 length equals 14 residues. The CDR3 loop is CASRIDRVGSPLHF. CDR3 nucleotides: TGTGCCAGTCGAATCGACAGGGTGGGATCACCCCTCCACTTT.

The rearrangement uses TRBV4-1 and TRBJ2-7; TRBD2 aligns across 9 bases. With V trimmed by 0 bases and J by 6 bases, 9 bases remained unmatched. This CDR3 spans 16 amino acids. In germline, CDR1 is MGHRA, CDR2 YSYEKL. In DNA form, the CDR3 reads TGCGCCAGCAGCCAAGAATGGGCGGGGGGGCTATTCGAGCAGTACTTC. It codes for CASSQEWAGGLFEQYF.

This sequence joins TRBV15 and TRBJ2-7; D perhaps matches TRBD2 (6 bases). The CDR3 is 15 amino acids. CDR1 LNHNV and CDR2 YYDKDF come from the germline V gene (reference sequence). V lost 4 bases and J 5 bases, leaving 18 bases between the germline ends. CDR3 coding DNA: TGTGCCACCAGCACCGGGGACTCCTGGGGGAACGAGCAGTACTTC. It is translated as CATSTGDSWGNEQYF.

The CDR3 protein is CASSTGQLMNTEAFF. CDR3 DNA: TGTGCCAGCAGCACAGGACAGCTAATGAACACTGAAGCTTTCTTT. The gene calls are TRBV9 and TRBJ1-1; TRBD1 might be the D (6 bases). CDR1 SGDLS and CDR2 YYNGEE come from the germline V gene. The length of the CDR3 is 15 residues. Trimming took off 4 bases at V and 0 bases at J, with 13 bases between the two ends.